A single TCR beta chain is shown here with its context. TCRdb processed the RT-PCR reads anew with MiXCR; each CDR3 protein has one entry. The sample records hundreds of thousands of distinct CDR3 sequences, 16% being singletons. The data derive from a study of patients and donors after allogeneic stem cell transplantation. This CDR3 has 11 amino acids. V lost 8 bases and J 5 bases, leaving 10 bases between the germline ends. Germline assignment: CDR1 MNHEY and CDR2 SMNVEV (reference sequence). This TCR came from a human donor who was either an allogeneic HSCT recipient or a stem cell or donor lymphocyte infusion donor (not recorded which). It is not recorded whose cells these are; they may come from a transplant donor. Sequencing was done on a sample of blood, either unsorted or a sorted T cell fraction (not recorded which). The V gene is TRBV27, the J gene TRBJ2-7; no reliable D call. In nucleotides, the CDR3 is TGTGCCAGCGAGATGGCCCACGAGCAGTACTTC. Residues: CASEMAHEQYF.